The sample holds a few counts of the clone carrying this TCR beta chain. Antigen unknown. Trimming left V 3 bases short and J 6 bases short, with 14 bases between. The CDR3 is 14 amino acids. The germline V gene encodes CDR1 SGHVS and CDR2 FQNEAQ. The PCR ran on 60 Vbeta and 13 Jbeta primers. Assay used: immunoSEQ multiplex PCR; TCRdb lists only in-frame clones, some missing. The sample has 84,000 or so clones; 70% to 85% are singletons. This entry is derived from a study of cytomegalovirus exposure and HLA in healthy donors. Study details: Early on, a data release was issued that held 80 million or so unique TCRs from HLA-typed donors.

Findings and limits, study-wide: The number of N-insertions in an Asian-associated ancestry cluster was reportedly below the roughly 660-donor mean in a later analysis. Later analysis identified several of the most significant clusters that appeared linked to common viral pathogens. Earlier results showed most TCR beta V segments being productive about 90% or about 30% of the time.

The genes are TRBV7-8 and TRBJ1-1; tentatively, D is TRBD1 (6 bases). The clonotype was recovered from a human donor in good health. Sequencing was carried out using PBMCs. The CDR3 bases are TGTGCCAGCAGCTTCATCACAGGGAGGGCTGAAGCTTTCTTT. Translated: CASSFITGRAEAFF.